This T cell receptor beta chain came from a study of T cell clones after liver transplantation. For the study at large: Three of eight recipients were HCV-positive; others had non-autoimmune, non-viral indications. Standard immunosuppression, with no induction, continued until 12-24 months after transplant. Samples came pre-transplant, pre-randomization before withdrawal, and post-randomization after withdrawal ended.

Overall study findings and caveats: Circulating graft-donor-reactive CD4 TCRbeta sequences fell significantly post-transplant in 5 of 8 subjects.

Of note for this clone: As yet, its antigen is unknown.

The table came from immunoSEQ multiplex PCR; TCRdb's copy has only in-frame clones and leaves some out. The sample holds more than 75,000 clones, about 82% seen once. Looked up from germline, CDR1 is SGHDT and CDR2 is YYEEEE. This CDR3 region has 12 residues. Between the trimmed V and J ends, which lost 1 base and 10 bases, there was a span of 9 bases. The TCR originated in a human patient who received a liver transplant. The graft donor may have contributed some T cells. The chain has TRBV5-6 and TRBJ2-1; a possible D gene is TRBD1 (5 bases). The sequencing used CD4+ T cells from blood, collected approximately 45 months after liver transplant. The CDR3, as DNA: TGTGCCAGCAGCTTGTGGGGCCGAGAGCAGTTCTTC. It encodes CASSLWGREQFF.